The 17 T cell receptor beta chains given below trace back to one sample, sequenced in a study of blood T cell repertoires in COVID-19 (dated by TCRdb to the early 2020s). Preparation of the library involved the immunoSEQ multiplex PCR assay. Entries here come from immuneACCESS through TCRdb and include only in-frame sequences with V and J called. Some clones fail to appear in such tables; in the studies checked, an unresolved V gene covers under half of the shortfall, and the cause of the remainder is unknown. Counted in this sample were 30,000 to 35,000 clones; under 90% of them appeared once. Approximately 3.5% of the sample is in the top ten clones. The specimen was peripheral blood. Source of these receptors: a man in his forties or fifties with acute or convalescent COVID-19.

This chain links TRBV3-1 (or the pseudogene TRBV3-2) with TRBJ2-5, with D hard to call. Germline V CDR1 and CDR2: LGHDT, YNNKEL (reference sequence). V was shortened by 1 base and J by 5 bases, with 5 bases between the two germline ends. The CDR3 contains 12 residues. Here the CDR3 reads CASSQGGETQYF. The CDR3 DNA sequence: TGTGCCAGCAGCCAAGGAGGCGAGACCCAGTACTTC.

The J gene is TRBJ1-6, the V gene TRBV9, with a tentative D call TRBD1 (6 bases). The CDR3 extends over 14 amino acids. Looked up from germline, CDR1 is SGDLS and CDR2 is YYNGEE. The V end was cut by 2 bases, the J end by 6 bases, with 9 bases between. The CDR3 loop is CASSVRQVNSPLHF. The CDR3 DNA is TGTGCCAGCAGCGTTAGACAGGTTAATTCACCCCTCCACTTT.

The chain carries TRBV29-1 and TRBJ2-5; 8 bases line up with TRBD1. The ends lost 6 bases at V and 2 bases at J; junction bases unmatched: 2. The CDR3 contains 12 residues. Germline CDR1 reads SQVTM; CDR2 reads ANQGSEA. CDR3 protein: CSVGQGQETQYF. CDR3 DNA sequence: TGCAGCGTCGGACAGGGTCAAGAGACCCAGTACTTC.

The V and J genes are TRBV6-5 and TRBJ2-3; D possibly corresponds to TRBD1 (5 bases). This CDR3 is 13 amino acids long. The germline CDR1 and CDR2 sequences are MNHEY and SVGAGI. The V end lost 6 bases, the J end lost 4 bases, and 11 bases lay between the germline ends. CDR3 protein: CASRLQVPDTQYF. The DNA for the CDR3 is TGTGCCAGCAGACTACAGGTCCCAGATACGCAGTATTTT.

This chain uses TRBV9 with TRBJ2-2; 10 bases are shared with TRBD1. There are 16 residues in the CDR3. CDR1 and CDR2 from the germline V gene are SGDLS and YYNGEE. V was pared by 5 bases and J by 2 bases, with 6 bases of the junction left unmatched. CDR3 sequence reads: CASRGDRGHNTGELFF. The CDR3 DNA reads TGTGCCAGCAGAGGGGACAGGGGACACAACACCGGGGAGCTGTTTTTT.

The CDR3 DNA reads TGTGCCAGCAGCCAAGATCGACTAGCTTCAGATACGCAGTATTTT. Its protein product is CASSQDRLASDTQYF. This chain links TRBV4-2 with TRBJ2-3, with 7 bases aligning to TRBD2. The CDR3 runs 15 residues. V lost 0 bases and J lost 4; bases outside the gene matches: 4. Germline V gene lookup returns CDR1 LGHNA and CDR2 YNFKEQ.

The V and J genes are TRBV12-3 or TRBV12-4 and TRBJ2-7, with unresolved D. The CDR3 consists of 12 residues. V was trimmed by 6 bases and J by 1 base, leaving 7 bases between them. This CDR3 is CASSLGSYEQYF. CDR3 bases: TGTGCCAGCAGCCTCGGGTCCTACGAGCAGTACTTC.

The rearrangement uses TRBV6-5 and TRBJ2-7, with D perhaps TRBD2 (6 bases). The V end lost 2 bases, the J end lost 7 bases, and 18 bases lay between the germline ends. The CDR3 length is 15 residues. Germline lookup yields CDR1 MNHEY and CDR2 SVGAGI. CDR3 region: CASSYGGGSSGEQYF. In DNA form, the CDR3 reads TGTGCCAGCAGTTACGGTGGAGGGTCGAGTGGGGAGCAGTACTTC.

The chain's CDR3 is CASSFLPPYNEQFF. CDR3 DNA sequence: TGTGCCAGCAGTTTCCTACCCCCTTACAATGAGCAGTTCTTC. The chain recombines TRBV28 with TRBJ2-1; D is ambiguous. The V end was cut by 3 bases, the J end by 4 bases, with 10 bases between. The CDR3 extends over 14 amino acids. Germline V gene lookup returns CDR1 MDHEN and CDR2 SYDVKM.

This rearrangement joins TRBV4-2 to TRBJ1-1, with a weak D call TRBD1 (5 bases). Per the germline V gene, CDR1 is LGHNA and CDR2 is YNFKEQ. V lost 0 bases, J lost 6 bases, and 8 bases lay in between. The CDR3 loop spans 13 amino acids. CDR3 DNA sequence: TGTGCCAGCAGCCAAGATCCGGGGGCTGAAGCTTTCTTT. Amino acids: CASSQDPGAEAFF.

V is TRBV9 and J is TRBJ1-1; D unclear. CDR1 and CDR2 from the germline V gene are SGDLS and YYNGEE. V dropped 3 bases and J dropped 0 bases, with 12 bases sitting between them. The CDR3 sequence is 15 residues long. The CDR3 sequence: CASSASPFLNTEAFF. CDR3 nucleotide sequence: TGTGCCAGCAGCGCCTCCCCCTTCCTGAACACTGAAGCTTTCTTT.

The rearrangement links TRBV5-4 to TRBJ1-2; D possibly corresponds to TRBD1 (6 bases). Germline-derived CDR1 and CDR2 are SGHNT and YYREEE (reference sequence). Deletions cut 3 bases from V and 3 bases from J, with 12 bases between. CDR3 length: 14 amino acids. CDR3 nucleotide sequence: TGTGCCAGCAGCTCCTACAAGGGGGACTATGGCTACACCTTC. It codes for CASSSYKGDYGYTF.

This clone was counted once. V and J are TRBV2 and TRBJ2-5, with D tentatively TRBD2 (5 bases). The CDR3 sequence is 12 residues long. Trimming left V 6 bases short and J 1 base short, with 6 bases between. Germline V gene data show CDR1 as SNHLY and CDR2 as FYNNEI. The CDR3 loop reads CASRLAQETQYF. The DNA of the CDR3 is TGTGCCAGCAGGCTAGCCCAAGAGACCCAGTACTTC.

This clone appeared a single time. V usage is TRBV3-1 (or the pseudogene TRBV3-2) and J usage is TRBJ2-7, with D tentatively TRBD1 (5 bases). The germline V gene has CDR1 LGHDT and CDR2 YNNKEL (reference sequence). The CDR3 runs to 14 residues. V shed 4 bases and J shed 0 bases, with 10 bases lying between them. CDR3 bases: TGTGCCAGCAGCCCACAGGAAAGCTCCTACGAGCAGTACTTC. Residues: CASSPQESSYEQYF.

CDR3 DNA sequence: TGTGCCAGCAGTCCGAGACAGGGGTACTACAATGAGCAGTTCTTC. It yields the protein CASSPRQGYYNEQFF. The gene calls are TRBV27 and TRBJ2-1, with 8 positions matching TRBD1. V lost 5 bases, J lost 3 bases, and 6 bases stayed unmatched. CDR3 length: 15 residues. In germline, CDR1 is MNHEY, CDR2 SMNVEV (reference sequence).

CDR3 nucleotides: TGTGCCAGCAGTTTTAGCGGCTACAATGAGCAGTTCTTC. This sequence encodes CASSFSGYNEQFF. The chain carries TRBV27 and TRBJ2-1; a weak D match, TRBD2 (6 bases). Trimming pared 3 bases from V and 3 bases from J, leaving 6 bases between. In germline, CDR1 is MNHEY, CDR2 SMNVEV (reference sequence). The length of the CDR3 is 13 residues.

V usage is TRBV9 and J usage is TRBJ2-3; 10 bases line up with TRBD2. Germline CDR1 is SGDLS and CDR2 is YYNGEE. Germline trimming cut 3 bases from V and 1 base from J; bases unmatched to any gene: 5. The CDR3 consists of 16 residues. The CDR3 sequence is CASSARTSGGTDTQYF. As DNA, the CDR3 is TGTGCCAGCAGCGCGCGGACTAGCGGAGGCACAGATACGCAGTATTTT.